Presented here are 23 T cell receptor beta chains from one specimen sequenced in a study of sequential checkpoint blockade in melanoma (dated by TCRdb to 2018 to 2020). The meaning of the sample's treatment or condition label: randomized to nivolumab then ipilimumab (arm A) or the reverse (arm B). To prepare the library, the immunoSEQ multiplex PCR assay was applied. As stored in TCRdb, this immuneACCESS dataset retains in-frame rearrangements with V and J assigned. A fraction of the clones does not appear; measured against another copy, unresolved V genes explain less than half of the discrepancy, and the remainder lacks a known reason. Here the sample has 27,000 or so clones; about 77% occur a single time. The ten biggest clones cover around a fifth of the sample. Sequencing was performed on CD8+ T cells sorted from blood (inferred from file names), taken from a patient given nivolumab and ipilimumab in sequence. The receptor source for this set is a human donor with melanoma.

A few counts support this clone. This sequence joins TRBV6-6 and TRBJ2-7, with TRBD2 identical over 10 bases. Germline V lookup: CDR1 MNHNY, CDR2 SVGAGI (reference sequence). The CDR3 length is 12 residues. With V trimmed by 5 bases and J by 7 bases, 2 bases remained unmatched. The CDR3 nucleotides are TGTGCCAGCAGTGTACTAGCGGGGGAGCAGTACTTC. Translation gives CASSVLAGEQYF.

V and J are TRBV28 and TRBJ2-7; 9 bases agree with TRBD2. The CDR3 has 15 amino acids. Germline V CDR1 and CDR2: MDHEN, SYDVKM. Trimming took 6 bases from V and 6 from J; bases not matched to a gene: 12. The CDR3 sequence: CASSLQVAGVGEQYF. The DNA for the CDR3 is TGTGCCAGCAGCCTCCAGGTAGCGGGAGTCGGCGAGCAGTACTTC.

This chain joins TRBV27 and TRBJ1-1, with 7 bases fitting TRBD1. The CDR3 has 12 amino acids. The germline CDR1 and CDR2 sequences are MNHEY and SMNVEV (reference sequence). V trimming: 5 bases; J trimming: 9 bases; junction bases outside the gene matches: 6. The CDR3 protein is CASSARGEKAFF. In DNA, the CDR3 is TGTGCCAGCAGTGCCAGGGGGGAAAAAGCTTTCTTT.

V usage is TRBV29-1 and J usage is TRBJ1-2, with 11 bases fitting TRBD1. CDR1 is SQVTM, CDR2 ANQGSEA, per germline. The junction had 7 bases not matched to a gene; V was cut back by 7 bases and J by 6 bases. This CDR3 contains 13 residues. In DNA, the CDR3 is TGCAGCGATTGGGGACAGGGGGTCCATGGCTACACCTTC. Protein: CSDWGQGVHGYTF.

This clone appeared a single time. The V gene is TRBV7-9, the J gene TRBJ2-2; 9 bases align to TRBD1. The CDR3 has 16 residues. Germline loops: CDR1 SEHNR, CDR2 FQNEAQ (reference sequence). Unmatched junction bases numbered 6, after V lost 3 bases and J lost 4 bases. CDR3 sequence: CASSFTGGLGTGELFF. The CDR3, as DNA: TGTGCCAGCAGCTTTACAGGGGGCTTGGGCACCGGGGAGCTGTTTTTT.

The gene calls are TRBV29-1 and TRBJ2-5; a possible D gene is TRBD2 (6 bases). The assigned J gene may be wrong: the sequence end matches TRBJ2-7 better. CDR3 length equals 11 residues. The germline V gene has CDR1 SQVTM and CDR2 ANQGSEA. In nucleotides, the CDR3 is TGCAGCGTTACGGGACTTTACGAGCAGTACTTC. It encodes CSVTGLYEQYF.

The CDR3 sequence: CAISVPGRLDEQYF. CDR3 coding DNA: TGTGCCATCAGTGTCCCGGGGAGGCTCGACGAGCAGTACTTC. The rearrangement joins TRBV10-3 to TRBJ2-7; perhaps TRBD2 as D (6 bases). V dropped 4 bases and J dropped 5 bases, with 15 bases sitting between them. The CDR3 is 14 amino acids. Germline V gene lookup returns CDR1 ENHRY and CDR2 SYGVKD.

This clone is classed as medium-sized. The chain joins TRBV7-9 to TRBJ2-7, with 12 bases identical to TRBD2. V lost 5 bases, J lost 5 bases, and 13 bases stayed unmatched. The CDR3 length is 17 residues. The germline V gene has CDR1 SEHNR and CDR2 FQNEAQ (reference sequence). The CDR3 region is CASSAQRLAGASHEQYF. CDR3 nucleotides: TGTGCCAGCAGCGCGCAGCGACTAGCGGGGGCTTCCCACGAGCAGTACTTC.

The CDR3 DNA follows: TGTGCCAGCAGTGAGGGGATGACAGGCGGGTACGAGCAGTACTTC. This translates into CASSEGMTGGYEQYF. V is TRBV6-1 and J is TRBJ2-7; weak D call: TRBD1 (6 bases). This CDR3 has 15 amino acids. Trimming cost V 3 bases and J 4 bases, with 16 bases left between them. Germline CDR1 is MNHNS and CDR2 is SASEGT.

The chain combines TRBV4-1 with TRBJ2-7, with TRBD2 matching 9 bases. The germline V gene has CDR1 MGHRA and CDR2 YSYEKL. J lost 1 base, V lost 1 base, and 14 bases had no gene match. The CDR3 sequence is 19 residues long. The CDR3 DNA reads as TGCGCCAGCAGCCAAGTCTTCGTTCGGGCTAGCGGGACGTCCTACGAGCAGTACTTC. Amino acids: CASSQVFVRASGTSYEQYF.

The genes are TRBV19 and TRBJ1-1, with D possibly TRBD1 on 6 matching bases. CDR1 is LNHDA and CDR2 is SQIVND in the germline V gene (reference sequence). The CDR3 runs to 14 residues. The V and J ends lost 1 base and 3 bases respectively, with 9 bases between them. The CDR3 region has the DNA TGTGCCAGTAGTATAGGACAGGCGTACACTGAAGCTTTCTTT. Translating it yields CASSIGQAYTEAFF.

The chain links TRBV7-9 to TRBJ1-2, with 7 positions matching TRBD1. With V trimmed by 3 bases and J by 4 bases, 11 bases remained unmatched. Looked up from germline, CDR1 is SEHNR and CDR2 is FQNEAQ (reference sequence). The CDR3 loop spans 16 amino acids. The CDR3 sequence is CASSLGETGLPYGYTF. In nucleotides, the CDR3 is TGTGCCAGCAGCTTGGGGGAGACAGGGCTCCCCTATGGCTACACCTTC. Full variable domain (rest looked up from reference TRBV7-9 and TRBJ1-2): DTGVSQNPRHKITKRGQNVTFRCDPISEHNRLYWYRQTLGQGPEFLTYFQNEAQLEKSRLLSDRFSAERPKGSFSTLEIQRTEQGDSAMYLCASSLGETGLPYGYTFGSGTRLTVV.

CDR3 nucleotides: TGTGCCAGCAGCGCCGAGGCGGTCACCACCGGGGAGCTGTTTTTT. This codes for CASSAEAVTTGELFF. V gene TRBV9 combines with J gene TRBJ2-2; D gene unclear. The germline V gene has CDR1 SGDLS and CDR2 YYNGEE. Trimming pared 3 bases from V and 4 bases from J, leaving 13 bases between. The CDR3 sequence is 15 residues long.

V gene TRBV11-2 combines with J gene TRBJ2-1; D is undetermined. Trimming took off 1 base at V and 7 bases at J, with 5 bases between the two ends. This CDR3 spans 12 amino acids. CDR1 is SGHAT, CDR2 FQNNGV, per germline. The CDR3 protein is CASSLGPNEQFF. The CDR3 nucleotides read TGTGCCAGCAGCTTAGGTCCGAATGAGCAGTTCTTC.

The J gene is TRBJ2-1, the V gene TRBV19; D remains ambiguous. The germline V gene has CDR1 LNHDA and CDR2 SQIVND (reference sequence). V was clipped by 5 bases and J by 7 bases, with 9 bases between them. CDR3 length equals 12 residues. CDR3 loop: CASSPNYNEQFF. The CDR3 bases are TGTGCCAGTAGTCCTAATTATAATGAGCAGTTCTTC.

This chain uses TRBV4-2 with TRBJ2-7; TRBD2 matches at 10 bases. The CDR3 has 14 amino acids. CDR1 and CDR2 (germline): LGHNA, YNFKEQ. V shed 2 bases, J shed 5 bases, and the junction held 3 bases outside the gene matches. CDR3 DNA: TGTGCCAGCAGCCAACTAGCGGGGGCCGACGAGCAGTACTTC. It is translated as CASSQLAGADEQYF.

The CDR3 here is CASSVGGEGADTQYF. CDR3 DNA sequence: TGTGCCAGCAGCGTAGGTGGGGAGGGCGCAGATACGCAGTATTTT. The rearrangement joins TRBV9 to TRBJ2-3; 7 nucleotides align to TRBD2. The trim removed 0 bases at V and 4 bases at J, leaving 5 bases unmatched. Germline CDR1 reads SGDLS; CDR2 reads YYNGEE. This CDR3 has 15 residues.

The V and J genes are TRBV7-6 and TRBJ2-2; a weak D match, TRBD2 (6 bases). Trimming shortened V by 2 bases and J by 5 bases, and 9 bases separated the two germline ends. CDR1 is SGHVS and CDR2 is FNYEAQ in the germline V gene. This CDR3 has 14 amino acids. The CDR3 sequence is CASSLMAGTGELFF. In DNA form, the CDR3 reads TGTGCCAGCAGCTTAATGGCGGGAACCGGGGAGCTGTTTTTT.

The rearrangement links TRBV19 to TRBJ2-2; the D is unclear. Germline V gene lookup returns CDR1 LNHDA and CDR2 SQIVND (reference sequence). V lost 9 bases to trimming and J lost 3 bases, with 11 bases between them. This CDR3 has 13 amino acids. This chain's CDR3 is CASSDADTGELFF. In nucleotides, the CDR3 is TGTGCCAGCAGCGACGCGGACACCGGGGAGCTGTTTTTT.

V usage is TRBV19 and J usage is TRBJ1-1, with a possible D match to TRBD1 (5 bases). There are 14 residues in the CDR3. The V and J ends lost 4 bases and 5 bases respectively, with 14 bases between them. Germline assignment: CDR1 LNHDA and CDR2 SQIVND (reference sequence). In DNA, the CDR3 is TGTGCCAGTAGTACTCAGGGTGGTAAGACTGAAGCTTTCTTT. This translates into CASSTQGGKTEAFF.

This clone occurred a few times. V is TRBV7-2 and J is TRBJ2-7; no reliable D call. The CDR3 sequence is 13 residues long. Deletions cut 3 bases from V and 3 bases from J, with 9 bases between. In germline, CDR1 is SGHTA, CDR2 FQGNSA. The CDR3 DNA sequence: TGTGCCAGCAGCTTCGTCCTTTTCTACGAGCAGTACTTC. Amino acids: CASSFVLFYEQYF.

The chain employs TRBV4-3 and TRBJ1-2, with TRBD1 as a possible D gene (6 bases). CDR3 length: 14 amino acids. V dropped 4 bases and J dropped 0 bases, with 9 bases sitting between them. Germline CDR1 and CDR2: LGHNA and YSLEER. In nucleotides, the CDR3 is TGCGCCAGCAGCCTGACAGGATCTAACTATGGCTACACCTTC. This translates into CASSLTGSNYGYTF.

V is TRBV4-2 and J is TRBJ1-1, with TRBD1 as a possible D gene (5 bases). Deletions cut 0 bases from V and 5 bases from J, with 13 bases between. Germline-derived CDR1 and CDR2 are LGHNA and YNFKEQ. This CDR3 contains 15 residues. Here the CDR3 reads CASSQDWGTTTEAFF. Here the CDR3 DNA reads TGTGCCAGCAGCCAAGATTGGGGCACAACTACTGAAGCTTTCTTT.